This TCR beta chain was profiled in a study of low-dose radiotherapy and immunotherapy resistance in tumors. Across the study: Cohort 1 was treated with 0.5 Gy per fraction at 2-week intervals, amounting to 6.5 Gy overall. Patients received 300 mg of oral aspirin each day across four cycles, commencing on cycle 1 day 1.

Low-dose radiotherapy, low-dose cyclophosphamide, aspirin, ipilimumab and nivolumab were all given to the donors. Each eligible patient had an advanced solid tumor, and these tumors lacked tumor-infiltrating lymphocytes. The V gene's germline CDR1 is SGHRS and CDR2 YFSETQ. This CDR3 spans 18 amino acids. V dropped 2 bases and J dropped 3; count of bases not matched to a gene: 12. cDNA synthesis used a TRAV/TRBV-specific primer set for both chains. The authors amplified TCRs for around 20 PCR cycles with a constant-region primer and a V-primer adapter. TCRdb called the reads again in MiXCR, with one record for every CDR3 protein. The sample gives approximately 18,000 distinct CDR3 sequences, roughly 70% of which show up once; 9.5% to 12% is in the top ten.

The TCR comes from a human donor with advanced metastatic prostate, ovarian, gallbladder or colorectal cancer (not recorded which). This table probably holds off-target reads from a library built for another chain. The chain recombines TRBV5-1 with TRBJ2-4, with TRBD2 matching over 9 bases. The CDR3 coding sequence is TGCGCCAGCAGCTTATCAGCGGGGGGCCAACTTTACAAAAACATTCAGTACTTC. Amino acids: CASSLSAGGQLYKNIQYF.